The 26 T cell receptor beta chains presented below share a single source sample, sequenced in a study of blood T cell repertoires in COVID-19. Data came from immunoSEQ multiplex PCR; TCRdb stores just in-frame clones and leaves some out. The sample lists about 250,000 clones; over 75% were seen once. Material: PBMCs or T cells enriched from blood (not recorded which). These receptors all come from a young woman who had recovered from COVID-19.

V is TRBV6-5 and J is TRBJ1-2; D might be TRBD1 (6 bases). Per germline, CDR1 MNHEY and CDR2 SVGAGI. With 2 bases removed from V and 2 bases from J, the gap between germline ends came to 15 bases. CDR3 length: 16 residues. The CDR3, as DNA: TGTGCCAGCAGTTACCTCCCCACGACAGGCAACTATGGCTACACCTTC. Translation: CASSYLPTTGNYGYTF.

The chain is built from TRBV10-3 and TRBJ1-2, with D perhaps TRBD1 (5 bases). The CDR3 runs 14 residues. V was pared by 6 bases and J by 4 bases, with 15 bases between. CDR1 ENHRY and CDR2 SYGVKD come from the germline V gene. CDR3 DNA: TGTGCCATCAGCGGGACTGAGAATAGCTATGGCTACACCTTC. Its protein is CAISGTENSYGYTF.

This chain links TRBV25-1 with TRBJ1-1; 7 bases map to TRBD1. Germline V gives CDR1 MGHDK, CDR2 SYGVNS. The CDR3 loop spans 13 amino acids. J gave up 6 bases and V 4 bases, and 5 bases lay outside the gene matches. The CDR3 DNA sequence: TGTGCCAGCAGTGGAACAGGGGACCCTGAAGCTTTCTTT. It is translated as CASSGTGDPEAFF. The whole variable domain, remainder taken from reference TRBV25-1 and TRBJ1-1, is EADIYQTPRYLVIGTGKKITLECSQTMGHDKMYWYQQDPGMELHLIHYSYGVNSTEKGDLSSESTVSRIRTEHFPLTLESARPSHTSQYLCASSGTGDPEAFFGQGTRLTVV.

The chain couples TRBV28 to TRBJ1-1, with 7 bases that match TRBD1. The V segment lost 4 bases and the J segment 0 bases; nucleotides outside the gene matches: 5. CDR3 length: 15 residues. Germline CDR1 is MDHEN and CDR2 is SYDVKM. This CDR3 is CASSSPGQLNTEAFF. The CDR3 DNA follows: TGTGCCAGCAGTTCGCCGGGACAGCTGAACACTGAAGCTTTCTTT. The whole variable domain, remainder taken from reference TRBV28 and TRBJ1-1, is DVKVTQSSRYLVKRTGEKVFLECVQDMDHENMFWYRQDPGLGLRLIYFSYDVKMKEKGDIPEGYSVSREKKERFSLILESASTNQTSMYLCASSSPGQLNTEAFFGQGTRLTVV.

This clone was seen a handful of times. This chain links TRBV10-2 with TRBJ2-7; possibly TRBD1 for D (7 bases). Germline V lookup: CDR1 WSHSY, CDR2 SAAADI. V lost 6 bases and J 2 bases, leaving 14 bases between the germline ends. CDR3 length: 14 amino acids. The CDR3 bases are TGCGCCAGCAGCCGCGCGGGACAGACCTACGAGCAGTACTTC. Protein product: CASSRAGQTYEQYF.

Here the CDR3 reads CAWIASGGSSTDTQYF. CDR3 DNA: TGTGCCTGGATTGCTAGCGGGGGAAGTAGCACAGATACGCAGTATTTT. The V and J genes are TRBV30 and TRBJ2-3; 10 nucleotides align to TRBD2. Germline V gives CDR1 GTSNPN, CDR2 SVGIG (reference sequence). V gave up 4 bases and J gave up 0 bases; unmatched junction bases: 7. This CDR3 contains 16 residues.

The CDR3 here is CASSRGQGNSYEQYF. In DNA, the CDR3 is TGTGCCAGCAGCCGCGGACAGGGAAACTCCTACGAGCAGTACTTC. J is TRBJ2-7 and V is TRBV3-1 (or the pseudogene TRBV3-2); 8 bases fit TRBD1. J was trimmed by 0 bases and V by 4 bases; bases with no gene match: 5. Germline CDR1 reads LGHDT; CDR2 reads YNNKEL (reference sequence). This CDR3 contains 15 residues.

The genes are TRBV5-1 and TRBJ1-1, with TRBD1 as a possible D gene (5 bases). Germline assignment: CDR1 SGHRS and CDR2 YFSETQ. The CDR3 runs to 15 residues. Trimming removed 2 bases at V and 4 bases at J, with 15 bases between. CDR3 region: CASSFGLQGVTEAFF. CDR3 nucleotides: TGCGCCAGCAGCTTCGGCCTTCAAGGGGTCACTGAAGCTTTCTTT. Looking up the rest from reference TRBV5-1 and TRBJ1-1 gives the full variable domain: KAGVTQTPRYLIKTRGQQVTLSCSPISGHRSVSWYQQTPGQGLQFLFEYFSETQRNKGNFPGRFSGRQFSNSRSEMNVSTLELGDSALYLCASSFGLQGVTEAFFGQGTRLTVV.

The chain uses TRBV19 and TRBJ2-5; tentatively, D is TRBD2 (7 bases). The V and J ends lost 6 bases and 3 bases respectively, with 23 bases between them. The CDR3 sequence is 17 residues long. The germline V gene encodes CDR1 LNHDA and CDR2 SQIVND (reference sequence). The CDR3, as DNA: TGTGCCAGTAGACCCCAAACCAGGGGCAGCGGGGAAGAGACCCAGTACTTC. Its translation: CASRPQTRGSGEETQYF.

The chain is built from TRBV25-1 and TRBJ2-5; D might be TRBD2 (5 bases). The CDR3 is made up of 14 amino acids. CDR1 is MGHDK and CDR2 is SYGVNS in the germline V gene. V shed 2 bases and J shed 2 bases, with 9 bases lying between them. CDR3 amino acids: CASSENGMQETQYF. CDR3 sequence (DNA): TGTGCCAGCAGTGAAAACGGGATGCAAGAGACCCAGTACTTC.

This chain uses TRBV28 with TRBJ2-7, with TRBD1 identical over 9 bases. CDR1 and CDR2 (germline): MDHEN, SYDVKM. This CDR3 spans 14 amino acids. V trimming: 6 bases; J trimming: 1 base; junction bases outside the gene matches: 4. The CDR3 region is CASRRGTGSYEQYF. DNA for the CDR3: TGTGCCAGCAGGCGTGGGACAGGGTCCTACGAGCAGTACTTC.

The chain has TRBV4-1 and TRBJ1-1, with 12 positions matching TRBD1. Per germline, CDR1 MGHRA and CDR2 YSYEKL. CDR3 length: 18 amino acids. V was clipped by 0 bases and J by 11 bases; unmatched bases: 16. The CDR3 reads CASSQDQWVGTGGTGAFF. DNA of the CDR3: TGCGCCAGCAGCCAAGATCAATGGGTAGGGACAGGGGGCACTGGTGCTTTCTTT.

This clone occurred once. The chain links TRBV15 to TRBJ2-3, with 8 bases that match TRBD2. The germline gives CDR1 LNHNV, CDR2 YYDKDF (reference sequence). J was trimmed by 2 bases and V by 1 base; bases with no gene match: 2. The CDR3 is 15 amino acids. CDR3 in DNA: TGTGCCACCAGCAGAGGAGCGGGGGCCACAGATACGCAGTATTTT. Translation gives CATSRGAGATDTQYF.

This chain uses TRBV3-1 (or the pseudogene TRBV3-2) with TRBJ2-1; the match to TRBD2 covers 14 bases. Germline V gene sequence: CDR1 LGHDT, CDR2 YNNKEL (reference sequence). V lost 0 bases to trimming and J lost 0 bases; unmatched junction nucleotides: 1. The CDR3 consists of 18 residues. CDR3: CASSQEGTSGGSYNEQFF. CDR3 nucleotides: TGTGCCAGCAGCCAAGAGGGGACTAGCGGGGGCTCCTACAATGAGCAGTTCTTC.

The V and J genes are TRBV28 and TRBJ1-2; D is perhaps TRBD1 (6 bases). Germline V gene sequence: CDR1 MDHEN, CDR2 SYDVKM. V shed 6 bases and J shed 4 bases, with 18 bases lying between them. CDR3 length: 15 amino acids. The CDR3 is CASSRAWGPLYGYTF. CDR3 bases: TGTGCCAGCAGCCGCGCCTGGGGGCCCCTCTATGGCTACACCTTC.

The V and J genes are TRBV7-6 and TRBJ2-2; D is unresolved. Germline assignment: CDR1 SGHVS and CDR2 FNYEAQ. The V end was cut by 3 bases, the J end by 6 bases, with 5 bases between. The CDR3 extends over 12 amino acids. In nucleotides, the CDR3 is TGTGCCAGCAGCTTCGGTCCCGGGGAGCTGTTTTTT. Translation: CASSFGPGELFF.

This clone was seen a handful of times. The chain recombines TRBV5-4 with TRBJ2-7; 11 bases line up with TRBD1. With V trimmed by 4 bases and J by 4 bases, 7 bases remained unmatched. CDR1 is SGHNT, CDR2 YYREEE, per germline (reference sequence). This CDR3 is 15 amino acids long. CDR3 DNA sequence: TGTGCCAGCAGCCCCCAAGGGACAGGGGGTTACGAGCAGTACTTC. This translates into CASSPQGTGGYEQYF.

The rearrangement uses TRBV5-1 and TRBJ2-4; 8 nucleotides align to TRBD2. V was clipped by 4 bases and J by 0 bases; unmatched bases: 9. The CDR3 runs 17 residues. CDR1 and CDR2 (germline): SGHRS, YFSETQ. The CDR3 sequence is CASSPLGGEVAKNIQYF. Written as DNA, the CDR3 is TGCGCCAGCAGCCCCCTCGGGGGGGAAGTAGCCAAAAACATTCAGTACTTC.

This clone was recorded once. V is TRBV4-1 and J is TRBJ2-3; 10 nucleotides line up with TRBD2. The CDR3 consists of 17 residues. Germline CDR1 and CDR2: MGHRA and YSYEKL. The V segment lost 0 bases and the J segment 6 bases; nucleotides outside the gene matches: 9. CDR3 region: CASSQDREASGGDTQYF. DNA for the CDR3: TGCGCCAGCAGCCAAGATAGAGAGGCTAGCGGGGGTGATACGCAGTATTTT.

This chain links TRBV5-5 with TRBJ1-6, with D possibly matching TRBD1 (6 bases). Germline-derived CDR1 and CDR2 are SGHKS and YYEKEE (reference sequence). Trimming took 1 base from V and 10 from J, leaving 15 bases between them. The CDR3 runs 15 residues. This CDR3 is CASSLSPGENSPLHF. In DNA form, the CDR3 reads TGTGCCAGCAGCTTGTCCCCAGGGGAAAACTCACCCCTCCACTTT.

The chain joins TRBV30 to TRBJ1-2, with 8 bases identical to TRBD1. The CDR3 extends over 11 amino acids. J gave up 7 bases and V 7 bases, and 5 bases lay outside the gene matches. The V gene's germline CDR1 is GTSNPN and CDR2 SVGIG (reference sequence). CDR3 sequence: CAFGQGGGYTF. The CDR3 region has the DNA TGTGCCTTTGGACAGGGAGGTGGCTACACCTTC. Filled out from reference TRBV30 and TRBJ1-2, the complete variable domain reads SQTIHQWPATLVQPVGSPLSLECTVEGTSNPNLYWYRQAAGRGLQLLFYSVGIGQISSEVPQNLSASRPQDRQFILSSKKLLLSDSGFYLCAFGQGGGYTFGSGTRLTVV.

V usage is TRBV18 and J usage is TRBJ1-3; maybe TRBD1 (6 bases). Looked up from germline, CDR1 is KGHSH and CDR2 is LQKENI. Trimming left V 6 bases short and J 3 bases short, with 18 bases between. The CDR3 is made up of 16 amino acids. The CDR3 bases are TGTGCCAGCTCGCAGCCTGGGACATCTGATGGAAACACCATATATTTT. This translates into CASSQPGTSDGNTIYF. Variable domain in full (rest from reference TRBV18 and TRBJ1-3): NAGVMQNPRHLVRRRGQEARLRCSPMKGHSHVYWYRQLPEEGLKFMVYLQKENIIDESGMPKERFSAEFPKEGPSILRIQQVVRGDSAAYFCASSQPGTSDGNTIYFGEGSWLTVV.

CDR3 nucleotides: TGCGCCAGCAGCACCCAGGGAAACACCGGGGAGCTGTTTTTT. Its protein product is CASSTQGNTGELFF. The chain couples TRBV4-1 to TRBJ2-2; possibly TRBD1 for D (5 bases). The CDR3 length is 14 residues. Germline V CDR1 and CDR2: MGHRA, YSYEKL. V lost 5 bases to trimming and J lost 2 bases, with 9 bases between them.

The rearrangement links TRBV4-2 to TRBJ1-2; D is possibly TRBD1 (6 bases). CDR3 length: 15 amino acids. V was pared by 3 bases and J by 8 bases, with 19 bases between. Germline CDR1 is LGHNA and CDR2 is YNFKEQ. The CDR3 here is CASSHQQGQLGGYTF. In DNA form, the CDR3 reads TGTGCCAGCAGCCATCAACAGGGACAATTAGGAGGCTACACCTTC.

This clone has only one observation. The rearrangement links TRBV6-6 to TRBJ1-6; tentatively, D is TRBD1 (6 bases). Per germline, CDR1 MNHNY and CDR2 SVGAGI (reference sequence). Trimming took 5 bases from V and 8 from J, leaving 22 bases between them. This CDR3 region has 17 residues. CDR3 in amino acids: CASSPSRYRDPDSPLHF. The CDR3 bases are TGTGCCAGCAGTCCTTCTAGGTACAGGGATCCGGATTCACCCCTCCACTTT.

The V and J genes are TRBV25-1 and TRBJ2-1, with 7 nucleotides matching TRBD1. The CDR3 is made up of 15 amino acids. V lost 2 bases, J lost 3 bases, and 4 bases stayed unmatched. The germline CDR1 and CDR2 sequences are MGHDK and SYGVNS. CDR3 sequence: CASSEGTVLYNEQFF. The CDR3 nucleotides read TGTGCCAGCAGTGAAGGGACAGTTCTCTACAATGAGCAGTTCTTC.